This passage covers 20 T cell receptor beta chains from one sample sequenced in a study of PD-L1 blockade in urothelial cancer (TCRdb year 2017). The intended sense of this specimen's time point label: pretreatment tumor sample. The library was made by the immunoSEQ multiplex PCR assay. TCRdb holds this immuneACCESS table with in-frame rearrangements only. Some clones are missing; in checked studies, unresolved V genes explain under half, and the rest has no known cause. The table for this sample lists around 40,000 clones; around 34% of them were counted only once. The biggest ten clones account for more than 8.5% of the sample. The specimen comprised tumor tissue, sampled before atezolizumab (anti-PD-L1) treatment. The receptors here all came from a man between 60 and 70 years old with urothelial cancer.

The chain uses TRBV1 and TRBJ2-7; the table calls TRBD2, which could not be checked here. TRBV1 has pseudogene status. CDR3 size: 14 residues. CDR3 in amino acids: CASSQGLRSYEQYF. CDR3 sequence (DNA): TGCGCCAGCAGCCAGGGTCTGCGGTCGTACGAGCAGTACTTC.

The chain couples TRBV11-3 to TRBJ2-4, with D perhaps matching TRBD2 (7 bases). The CDR3 totals 18 residues. The germline V gene has CDR1 SGHNT and CDR2 YENEEA. Deletions cut 2 bases from V and 9 bases from J, with 26 bases between. This CDR3 is CASSLWRGGVTLKAIQYF. In nucleotides, the CDR3 is TGTGCCAGCAGCTTATGGAGGGGGGGCGTAACCCTTAAGGCCATTCAGTACTTC.

This clone was counted many times. The genes are TRBV6-8 and TRBJ2-3; maybe TRBD1 (6 bases). This CDR3 has 14 amino acids. CDR1 and CDR2 (germline): MNHGY, SAAAGT. Trimming removed 1 base at V and 2 bases at J, with 7 bases between. In DNA, the CDR3 is TGTGCCAGCAGTTACTGGGACAACACAGATACGCAGTATTTT. Translation: CASSYWDNTDTQYF.

The chain employs TRBV6-8 and TRBJ1-4; the match to TRBD1 covers 7 bases. Germline V gene data show CDR1 as MNHGY and CDR2 as SAAAGT. V shed 6 bases and J 5 bases; nucleotides not matched to a gene: 6. The CDR3 totals 14 residues. CDR3 nucleotides: TGTGCCAGCAGCAGAACAGGGGTGAATGAAAAACTGTTTTTT. Its protein is CASSRTGVNEKLFF.

The rearrangement links TRBV6-8 to TRBJ2-2, with D maybe TRBD1 (7 bases). CDR1 MNHGY and CDR2 SAAAGT come from the germline V gene. V lost 5 bases to trimming and J lost 3 bases, with 10 bases between them. The CDR3 is made up of 14 amino acids. CDR3 sequence reads: CASSAGQYTGELFF. CDR3 nucleotide sequence: TGTGCCAGCAGTGCGGGACAGTACACCGGGGAGCTGTTTTTT.

V and J are TRBV15 and TRBJ2-3, with D perhaps matching TRBD1 (6 bases). The CDR3 totals 15 residues. V lost 1 base and J lost 3, with 11 bases in between. CDR1 and CDR2 from the germline V gene are LNHNV and YYDKDF (reference sequence). The CDR3 DNA is TGTGCCACCAGCAGAGGGGGGCGTAGTACAGATACGCAGTATTTT. This gives the protein CATSRGGRSTDTQYF.

By sample share, this clone is medium-sized. The chain has TRBV6-8 and TRBJ2-2, with 14 positions matching TRBD2. The germline V gene encodes CDR1 MNHGY and CDR2 SAAAGT. The trim removed 2 bases at V and 5 bases at J, leaving 1 base unmatched. The CDR3 runs 16 residues. CDR3 sequence (DNA): TGTGCCAGCAGTTACGGACTAGCGGGAGGTACCGGGGAGCTGTTTTTT. This gives the protein CASSYGLAGGTGELFF.

V and J are TRBV25-1 and TRBJ1-2; D may be TRBD1 (6 bases). The germline V gene encodes CDR1 MGHDK and CDR2 SYGVNS. V lost 2 bases and J 7 bases, leaving 11 bases between the germline ends. This CDR3 has 13 residues. CDR3 DNA: TGTGCCAGCAGTGAAGCAGGGGCATCTGGCTACACCTTC. This encodes CASSEAGASGYTF.

This clone was seen a handful of times. This sequence joins TRBV6-8 and TRBJ2-1, with TRBD2 matching 9 bases. The trim removed 5 bases at V and 0 bases at J, leaving 5 bases unmatched. This CDR3 has 16 amino acids. CDR1 and CDR2 from the germline V gene are MNHGY and SAAAGT. The chain's CDR3 is CASSPLAGSSYNEQFF. CDR3 coding DNA: TGTGCCAGCAGTCCCCTAGCGGGGAGCTCCTACAATGAGCAGTTCTTC.

The chain recombines TRBV9 with TRBJ1-1, with D tentatively TRBD1 (5 bases). Germline loops: CDR1 SGDLS, CDR2 YYNGEE. This CDR3 is built from 12 residues. V dropped 5 bases and J dropped 5 bases, with 10 bases sitting between them. In DNA form, the CDR3 reads TGTGCCAGCAGGCAGGGTATAACTGAAGCTTTCTTT. The encoded protein is CASRQGITEAFF.

The chain employs TRBV14 and TRBJ2-2; no clear D gene. The CDR3 consists of 17 residues. V was shortened by 3 bases and J by 6 bases, with 20 bases between the two germline ends. Per germline, CDR1 SGHDN and CDR2 FVKESK. CDR3 nucleotide sequence: TGTGCCAGCAGCCATCCCGGTGGGAATCCTCCCCCCGGGGAGCTGTTTTTT. Its protein is CASSHPGGNPPPGELFF.

The rearrangement uses TRBV6-8 and TRBJ2-4; D remains ambiguous. CDR1 and CDR2 (germline): MNHGY, SAAAGT. Trimming shortened V by 0 bases and J by 3 bases, and 9 bases separated the two germline ends. The CDR3 sequence is 15 residues long. The DNA of the CDR3 is TGTGCCAGCAGTTACTCTGGAGATGGCAAAAACATTCAGTACTTC. The encoded protein is CASSYSGDGKNIQYF.

This clone was counted ten times or more. This chain links TRBV11-3 with TRBJ2-7; 8 bases align to TRBD1. The J segment lost 5 bases and the V segment lost 4 bases, leaving 10 bases of the junction unmatched. Germline V gives CDR1 SGHNT, CDR2 YENEEA. This CDR3 comprises 15 residues. CDR3 DNA sequence: TGTGCCAGCAGCTCCCTGGAGGACAGGGACCACGAGCAGTACTTC. Encoded protein: CASSSLEDRDHEQYF.

This clone was detected only a few times. V and J are TRBV11-3 and TRBJ2-7; 9 bases are shared with TRBD2. Per the germline V gene, CDR1 is SGHNT and CDR2 is YENEEA. V was clipped by 5 bases and J by 6 bases; unmatched bases: 11. This CDR3 has 15 amino acids. The CDR3 DNA is TGTGCCAGCAGCGAAAGAGCGGGAGGAATCGGCGAGCAGTACTTC. Amino acids: CASSERAGGIGEQYF.

This clone occurred once. This chain uses TRBV19 with TRBJ1-2; D is unclear. CDR1 and CDR2 (germline): LNHDA, SQIVND (reference sequence). Trimming removed 0 bases from V and 4 bases from J, with 12 bases in between. The CDR3 covers 15 residues. CDR3 residues: CASSIDRSGFYGYTF. The CDR3 region has the DNA TGTGCCAGTAGTATAGATCGAAGCGGCTTCTATGGCTACACCTTC.

The chain uses TRBV19 and TRBJ1-3, with 7 bases that match TRBD1. Germline V gene lookup returns CDR1 LNHDA and CDR2 SQIVND (reference sequence). The J segment lost 4 bases and the V segment lost 10 bases, leaving 10 bases of the junction unmatched. CDR3 length: 14 residues. The CDR3 DNA reads TGTGCCACCTCGTACACAGGGGTCGGAAACACCATATATTTT. Its translation: CATSYTGVGNTIYF.

This clone occurred many times. The chain employs TRBV11-3 and TRBJ2-1, with 9 nucleotides matching TRBD2. V gave up 0 bases and J gave up 10 bases; unmatched junction bases: 4. This CDR3 comprises 14 residues. Germline V gene lookup returns CDR1 SGHNT and CDR2 YENEEA. The CDR3: CASSLDAGGREQFF. In DNA, the CDR3 is TGTGCCAGCAGCTTAGATGCGGGGGGGAGGGAGCAGTTCTTC.

This clone was seen a handful of times. The genes are TRBV5-1 and TRBJ2-5; the D is unclear. CDR3 length: 16 residues. V lost 4 bases and J 1 base, leaving 17 bases between the germline ends. Germline lookup yields CDR1 SGHRS and CDR2 YFSETQ. The CDR3 sequence is CASSPEPRPGQETQYF. For the CDR3, the DNA is TGCGCCAGCAGCCCGGAACCCAGACCGGGCCAAGAGACCCAGTACTTC.

V is TRBV14 and J is TRBJ2-3, with D perhaps matching TRBD1 or TRBD2 (5 bases each). CDR3 length equals 14 residues. V gave up 7 bases and J gave up 7 bases, with 18 bases separating them. Germline V gives CDR1 SGHDN, CDR2 FVKESK. In DNA form, the CDR3 reads TGTGCCAGCAACCCCCGGGACGGAGCAAATACGCAGTATTTT. Its protein is CASNPRDGANTQYF.

The chain recombines TRBV9 with TRBJ1-6; 10 bases fit TRBD1. V lost 3 bases, J lost 4 bases, and 10 bases stayed unmatched. Germline V CDR1 and CDR2: SGDLS, YYNGEE. This CDR3 comprises 18 residues. The CDR3 DNA sequence: TGTGCCAGCAGCGCGGGACAGGGGCCGCGGGGTTATAATTCACCCCTCCACTTT. Translating gives CASSAGQGPRGYNSPLHF.